The next 30 T cell receptor beta chains were all read from a single sample in a study of blood T cells in healthy people across ages (dated by TCRdb to between 2014 and 2017). The library came from 5' RACE. The listed sequencing device is Illumina HiSeq 2500. A second about 7 to 11 cycle PCR used a sample-barcoded 5' primer and a J-beta primer mix. Using fastp at Q25 and MiXCR, TCRdb reprocessed the public reads and kept productive beta chains. Duplicate CDR3 protein sequences are folded into a single record with the most common DNA and genes. Present in this sample are some 1.5 million distinct CDR3 sequences, approximately 28% of which were seen just once. The ten top clones hold 6.5% to 8.5% of the sample. The sample taken for sequencing was blood. The receptors shown here come from a woman under 40 in good health.

Remarks on this clonotype: Possible read error: a much larger clone is one base away. The CDR3 spells CSDIPGLAGDEQFF. The DNA of the CDR3 is TGCAGTGATATTCCGGGACTAGCGGGAGACGAGCAGTTCTTC. The gene calls are TRBV20-1 and TRBJ2-1, with TRBD2 matching 14 bases. CDR1 is DFQATT and CDR2 is SNEGSKA in the germline V gene (reference sequence). Trimming cost V 7 bases and J 10 bases; bases outside gene matches: 9. The CDR3 length is 14 residues.

In its sample, this clonotype was seen many times. The V gene is TRBV19, the J gene TRBJ2-1, with 11 bases fitting TRBD2. V shed 7 bases, J shed 8 bases, and the junction held 7 bases outside the gene matches. CDR3 length equals 14 residues. CDR1 is LNHDA and CDR2 is SQIVND in the germline V gene (reference sequence). CDR3 DNA: TGTGCCAGTACCGATCTAGCGGGAGGCGATGAGCAGTTCTTC. Its protein product is CASTDLAGGDEQFF.

This clonotype was detected only a few times. This rearrangement joins TRBV6-2 or TRBV6-3 to TRBJ1-2; weak D call: TRBD1 (5 bases). Trimming removed 5 bases from V and 7 bases from J, with 11 bases in between. Germline-derived CDR1 and CDR2 are MNHEY and SVGEGT. The CDR3 consists of 12 residues. The DNA for the CDR3 is TGTGCCAGCAGTCCTGACAGTCCTGGCTACACCTTC. Translating gives CASSPDSPGYTF.

The sample holds many counts of this clonotype. This rearrangement joins TRBV5-1 to TRBJ2-7; D unclear. Germline V gene sequence: CDR1 SGHRS, CDR2 YFSETQ. CDR3 length: 13 residues. The V end lost 3 bases, the J end lost 0 bases, and 7 bases lay between the germline ends. CDR3 loop: CASSSLNSYEQYF. The CDR3 DNA is TGCGCCAGCAGCTCCTTGAACTCCTACGAGCAGTACTTC.

This clonotype was counted between two and nine times. As DNA, the CDR3 is TGTGCCAGCAGTTACGCGCGGGGGCCCGGGACCCAGTACTTC. This encodes CASSYARGPGTQYF. The chain links TRBV6-5 to TRBJ2-5, with D possibly matching TRBD2 (7 bases). This CDR3 is built from 14 residues. Deletions cut 2 bases from V and 7 bases from J, with 14 bases between. Looked up from germline, CDR1 is MNHEY and CDR2 is SVGAGI.

This clonotype was counted between two and nine times. J is TRBJ2-2 and V is TRBV7-9, with no clear D. The germline gives CDR1 SEHNR, CDR2 FQNEAQ (reference sequence). The CDR3 has 13 amino acids. The germline V and J ends were trimmed by 8 bases and 2 bases, with 9 bases remaining between them. Written as DNA, the CDR3 is TGTGCCAGCGCGATGGTAAACACCGGGGAGCTGTTTTTT. It encodes CASAMVNTGELFF.

This clonotype was detected a few times. This rearrangement joins TRBV13 to TRBJ2-1, with 9 nucleotides matching TRBD1. Germline CDR1 is PRHDT and CDR2 is FYEKMQ (reference sequence). The CDR3 is 15 amino acids. V shed 6 bases, J shed 3 bases, and the junction held 6 bases outside the gene matches. The CDR3 nucleotides are TGTGCCAGCAGAGGGACAGGGTCGAACTACAATGAGCAGTTCTTC. Encoded protein: CASRGTGSNYNEQFF. The complete variable domain, with remaining parts taken from reference TRBV13 and TRBJ2-1, reads AAGVIQSPRHLIKEKRETATLKCYPIPRHDTVYWYQQGPGQDPQFLISFYEKMQSDKGSIPDRFSAQQFSDYHSELNMSSLELGDSALYFCASRGTGSNYNEQFFGPGTRLTVL.

This clonotype was detected only a few times. The V call is TRBV20-1, the J call TRBJ2-1; 10 bases map to TRBD2. CDR1 and CDR2 (germline): DFQATT, SNEGSKA (reference sequence). Losses at the gene ends were 2 bases for V and 4 bases for J; bases not matched to a gene: 5. The CDR3 covers 15 residues. In DNA, the CDR3 is TGCAGTGCTAGAACCCCTAGCGGGGGATACAATGAGCAGTTCTTC. Amino acids: CSARTPSGGYNEQFF.

This clonotype was seen a few times. The chain is built from TRBV12-3 or TRBV12-4 and TRBJ2-6; tentative D call: TRBD2 (6 bases). The CDR3 consists of 17 residues. V was cut by 3 bases and J by 0 bases, with 12 bases left in between. Here the CDR3 DNA reads TGTGCCAGCAGTTTCGGTAGCGGAACCTCTGGGGCCAACGTCCTGACTTTC. This codes for CASSFGSGTSGANVLTF.

This clonotype has a handful of counts. The J gene is TRBJ2-1, the V gene TRBV7-3, with TRBD2 matching over 7 bases. This CDR3 is 16 amino acids long. Germline CDR1 reads SGHTA; CDR2 reads FQGTGA. V lost 5 bases, J lost 5 bases, and 12 bases stayed unmatched. The CDR3 region is CASSHRRARGNNEQFF. The CDR3 DNA follows: TGTGCCAGCAGCCACCGTCGGGCGCGGGGGAACAATGAGCAGTTCTTC.

The chain uses TRBV20-1 and TRBJ2-1, with a weak D call TRBD1 (6 bases). The CDR3 covers 15 residues. The germline CDR1 and CDR2 sequences are DFQATT and SNEGSKA (reference sequence). V lost 5 bases and J 8 bases, leaving 22 bases between the germline ends. In nucleotides, the CDR3 is TGCAGTGCTCCCCCCAGGGGACCTCGAGTGGATGAGCAGTTCTTC. Translated: CSAPPRGPRVDEQFF.

This clonotype has just one count. The chain uses TRBV12-3 or TRBV12-4 and TRBJ2-5; D gene uncertain. The CDR3 is 14 amino acids. V was pared by 5 bases and J by 1 base, with 11 bases between. This CDR3 is CASSVLASQETQYF. CDR3 nucleotide sequence: TGTGCCAGCAGTGTACTTGCCAGCCAAGAGACCCAGTACTTC.

This clonotype was counted many times. The chain employs TRBV9 and TRBJ2-3; D unclear. Trimming removed 4 bases at V and 0 bases at J, with 15 bases between. This CDR3 comprises 16 residues. Germline V CDR1 and CDR2: SGDLS, YYNGEE. CDR3 region: CASSPRDQSSTDTQYF. The CDR3 DNA is TGTGCCAGCAGCCCACGAGACCAATCTAGCACAGATACGCAGTATTTT.

CDR3 loop: CASSESYGTYNEQYF. The CDR3 nucleotides read TGTGCCAGCAGTGAATCTTACGGAACCTACAATGAGCAGTACTTC. This rearrangement joins TRBV6-1 to TRBJ2-1; D gene unclear. The end of the DNA is better explained by TRBJ2-7, so the J call may be wrong. In germline, CDR1 is MNHNS, CDR2 SASEGT. CDR3 size: 15 residues.

The chain couples TRBV3-1 to TRBJ2-3; 13 nucleotides align to TRBD2. This CDR3 has 17 residues. Germline V gene sequence: CDR1 LGHDT, CDR2 YNNKEL (reference sequence). The J segment lost 3 bases and the V segment lost 4 bases, leaving 7 bases of the junction unmatched. In DNA form, the CDR3 reads TGTGCCAGCAGCCCTCTGAGACTAGCGGGAGGAACAGATACGCAGTATTTT. Its protein product is CASSPLRLAGGTDTQYF.

In its sample, this clonotype was seen many times. V gene TRBV7-9 combines with J gene TRBJ2-7; D tentatively fits TRBD1 or TRBD2 (6 bases each). The length of the CDR3 is 15 residues. Germline V gene sequence: CDR1 SEHNR, CDR2 FQNEAQ (reference sequence). V was trimmed by 4 bases and J by 2 bases, leaving 15 bases between them. CDR3 amino acids: CASSSGGGRAYEQYF. CDR3 DNA: TGTGCCAGCAGCTCAGGAGGGGGGCGGGCCTACGAGCAGTACTTC.

This chain uses TRBV28 with TRBJ1-6; no firm D call. Trimming took off 6 bases at V and 8 bases at J, with 14 bases between the two ends. Looked up from germline, CDR1 is MDHEN and CDR2 is SYDVKM. The CDR3 sequence is 14 residues long. The CDR3 DNA follows: TGTGCCAGCAGCATCACCCGGCGGGATTCACCCCTCCACTTT. This sequence encodes CASSITRRDSPLHF.

This clonotype showed up many times. The chain recombines TRBV7-9 with TRBJ2-1, with no clear D. V shed 6 bases and J shed 4 bases, with 10 bases lying between them. CDR1 is SEHNR and CDR2 is FQNEAQ in the germline V gene (reference sequence). The length of the CDR3 is 13 residues. The CDR3 protein is CASSPATYNEQFF. The CDR3, as DNA: TGTGCCAGCAGTCCGGCCACTTACAATGAGCAGTTCTTC.

This chain connects TRBV24-1 to TRBJ2-5, with 7 bases aligning to TRBD2. The CDR3 loop spans 13 amino acids. The ends lost 3 bases at V and 11 bases at J; junction bases unmatched: 8. Germline CDR1 KGHDR, CDR2 SFDVKD. CDR3 in DNA: TGTGCCACCAGTGATGGGGGGGGGAGCGATCAGTACTTC. Its translation: CATSDGGGSDQYF.

This clonotype came up a few times. The V and J genes are TRBV12-5 and TRBJ2-6; D possibly matches TRBD1 or TRBD2 (5 bases each). The V gene lost 3 bases and the J gene lost 0 bases, with 15 bases spanning the gap. This CDR3 has 18 amino acids. Germline CDR1 LGHNT, CDR2 FRNRAP. For the CDR3, the DNA is TGTGCTAGTGGTTTTTCAGGGACGGGCCCCTCTGGGGCCAACGTCCTGACTTTC. Amino acids: CASGFSGTGPSGANVLTF.

The chain links TRBV20-1 to TRBJ2-5, with D perhaps matching TRBD2 (6 bases). CDR1 is DFQATT, CDR2 SNEGSKA, per germline (reference sequence). Trimming shortened V by 5 bases and J by 5 bases, and 21 bases separated the two germline ends. CDR3 length: 15 amino acids. The CDR3 nucleotides read TGCAGTGCTCCGGATCGGGAGTCTCTCGGCGAGACCCAGTACTTC. This encodes CSAPDRESLGETQYF.

The gene calls are TRBV12-3 or TRBV12-4 and TRBJ1-5; no reliable D call. Trimming cost V 3 bases and J 6 bases, with 6 bases left between them. CDR3 size: 12 residues. The CDR3 is CASSLAPQPQHF. The CDR3 coding sequence is TGTGCCAGCAGTTTGGCCCCTCAGCCCCAGCATTTT.

This clonotype was counted at least ten times. This chain uses TRBV2 with TRBJ2-1; D gene uncertain. The germline V gene encodes CDR1 SNHLY and CDR2 FYNNEI. V shed 5 bases and J shed 5 bases, with 10 bases lying between them. This CDR3 is 13 amino acids long. This chain's CDR3 is CASSLIIDNEQFF. The DNA for the CDR3 is TGTGCCAGCAGTCTTATCATAGACAATGAGCAGTTCTTC.

V usage is TRBV12-3 or TRBV12-4 and J usage is TRBJ1-6; a possible D gene is TRBD1 (5 bases). The V gene lost 5 bases and the J gene lost 2 bases, with 16 bases spanning the gap. The length of the CDR3 is 17 residues. CDR3 bases: TGTGCCAGCAGTCCCGGGGAGGGGCAGACCTATAATTCACCCCTCCACTTT. Translation gives CASSPGEGQTYNSPLHF.

The chain uses TRBV29-1 and TRBJ1-1; D possibly corresponds to TRBD1 (5 bases). The CDR3 sequence is 13 residues long. Trimming removed 5 bases at V and 4 bases at J, with 14 bases between. Germline CDR1 SQVTM, CDR2 ANQGSEA. DNA for the CDR3: TGCAGCGTTAGCACGGGGGAATTCACTGAAGCTTTCTTT. It yields the protein CSVSTGEFTEAFF.

This clonotype was detected only a few times. This chain uses TRBV5-1 with TRBJ2-7; D might be TRBD2 (6 bases). Germline CDR1 is SGHRS and CDR2 is YFSETQ. V lost 5 bases, J lost 1 base, and 13 bases lay in between. This CDR3 is 14 amino acids long. CDR3 loop: CASRAGYPSYEQYF. The CDR3 nucleotides are TGCGCCAGCAGGGCGGGATACCCATCCTACGAGCAGTACTTC.

This clonotype was seen repeatedly, ten times or more. This chain uses TRBV28 with TRBJ2-3; 7 bases are shared with TRBD2. Germline trimming cut 7 bases from V and 1 base from J; bases unmatched to any gene: 5. CDR1 and CDR2 from the germline V gene are MDHEN and SYDVKM. CDR3 length equals 14 residues. In nucleotides, the CDR3 is TGTGCCAGCATTAGAAGCGGGGGCACAGATACGCAGTATTTT. Protein: CASIRSGGTDTQYF.

This chain links TRBV28 with TRBJ1-2, with unresolved D. CDR3 length: 16 residues. V lost 8 bases and J lost 5, with 24 bases in between. Looked up from germline, CDR1 is MDHEN and CDR2 is SYDVKM. DNA of the CDR3: TGTGCCAGCCGCGGATTGGCTCGCCGTTGGGATTATGGCTACACCTTC. It yields the protein CASRGLARRWDYGYTF.

This clonotype was counted between two and nine times. The chain uses TRBV12-5 and TRBJ2-3, with a tentative D call TRBD2 (6 bases). CDR3 length equals 13 residues. The ends were cut back, 7 bases at V and 1 base at J, with 9 bases in the middle. The germline gives CDR1 LGHNT, CDR2 FRNRAP. The CDR3 DNA reads as TGTGCTAGTGAATCGGGGGGCACAGATACGCAGTATTTT. As protein: CASESGGTDTQYF.

This sequence joins TRBV20-1 and TRBJ2-4; D possibly uses TRBD1 or TRBD2 (5 bases each). The DNA end is more similar to TRBJ2-7, so the J call may be wrong. The V gene's germline CDR1 is DFQATT and CDR2 SNEGSKA (reference sequence). The CDR3 has 13 residues. CDR3 in DNA: TGCAGTGGGGGGATTGGGACGACGTACGAGCAGTACTTC. Translation gives CSGGIGTTYEQYF.